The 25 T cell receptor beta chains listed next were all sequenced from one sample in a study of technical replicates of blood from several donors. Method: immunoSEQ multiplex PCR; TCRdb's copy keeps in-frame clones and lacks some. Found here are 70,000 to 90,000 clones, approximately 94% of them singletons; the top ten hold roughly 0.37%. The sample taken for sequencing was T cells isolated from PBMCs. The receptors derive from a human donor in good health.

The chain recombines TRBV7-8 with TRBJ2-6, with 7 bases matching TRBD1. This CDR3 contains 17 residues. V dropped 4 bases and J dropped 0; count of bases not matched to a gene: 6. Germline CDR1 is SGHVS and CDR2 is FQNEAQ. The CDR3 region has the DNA TGTGCCAGCAGCTCCCGACAGGGATACTCTGGGGCCAACGTCCTGACTTTC. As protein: CASSSRQGYSGANVLTF.

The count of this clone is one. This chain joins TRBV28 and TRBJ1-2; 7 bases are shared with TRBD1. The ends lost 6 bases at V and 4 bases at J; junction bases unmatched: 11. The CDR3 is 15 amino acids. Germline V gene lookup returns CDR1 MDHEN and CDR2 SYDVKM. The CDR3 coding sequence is TGTGCCAGCAGACCCGGCAGGGCAGGGGGCTATGGCTACACCTTC. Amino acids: CASRPGRAGGYGYTF.

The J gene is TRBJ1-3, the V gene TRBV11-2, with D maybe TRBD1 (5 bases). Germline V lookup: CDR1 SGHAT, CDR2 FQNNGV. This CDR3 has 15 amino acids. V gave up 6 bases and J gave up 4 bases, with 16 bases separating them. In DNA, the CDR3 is TGTGCCAGCAGAACTACCCGGAACAGGGGAAACACCATATATTTT. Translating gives CASRTTRNRGNTIYF.

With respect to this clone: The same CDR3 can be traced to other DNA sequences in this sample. CDR3 amino acids: CASSQEASGRYEQYF. In DNA, the CDR3 is TGCGCCAGCAGCCAAGAGGCTAGCGGGAGATACGAGCAGTACTTC. The V gene is TRBV4-1, the J gene TRBJ2-7; 10 nucleotides match TRBD2. CDR1 and CDR2 from the germline V gene are MGHRA and YSYEKL. This CDR3 comprises 15 residues. J gave up 4 bases and V 0 bases, and 3 bases lay outside the gene matches.

CDR3 in DNA: TGTGCCACCAGCAGAGAGGGCGGGGCGGGCACTGAAGCTTTCTTT. Translated: CATSREGGAGTEAFF. This chain connects TRBV15 to TRBJ1-1, with D perhaps TRBD1 (5 bases). Germline V lookup: CDR1 LNHNV, CDR2 YYDKDF (reference sequence). V lost 0 bases and J lost 4, with 12 bases in between. The length of the CDR3 is 15 residues.

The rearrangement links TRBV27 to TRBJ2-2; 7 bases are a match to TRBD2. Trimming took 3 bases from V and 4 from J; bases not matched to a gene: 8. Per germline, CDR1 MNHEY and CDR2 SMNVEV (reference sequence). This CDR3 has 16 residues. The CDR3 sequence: CASSFWAGVSTGELFF. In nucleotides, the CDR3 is TGTGCCAGCAGTTTTTGGGCGGGAGTGAGCACCGGGGAGCTGTTTTTT.

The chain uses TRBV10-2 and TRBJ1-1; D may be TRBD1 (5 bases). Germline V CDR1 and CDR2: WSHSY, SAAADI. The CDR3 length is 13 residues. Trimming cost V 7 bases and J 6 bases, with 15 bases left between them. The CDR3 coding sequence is TGCGCCAGCAAACGGGACCGCGGGGCTGAAGCTTTCTTT. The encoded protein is CASKRDRGAEAFF.

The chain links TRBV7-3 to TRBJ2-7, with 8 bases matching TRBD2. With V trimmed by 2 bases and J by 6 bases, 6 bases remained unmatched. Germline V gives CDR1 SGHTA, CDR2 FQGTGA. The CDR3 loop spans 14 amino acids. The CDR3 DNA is TGTGCCAGCAGCTTATGGACTAGCCGGTCCGAGCAGTACTTC. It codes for CASSLWTSRSEQYF.

CDR3 loop: CATSRTGTDNQPQHF. For the CDR3, the DNA is TGTGCCACCAGCAGAACAGGGACAGACAATCAGCCCCAGCATTTT. This chain joins TRBV15 and TRBJ1-5; TRBD1 aligns across 7 bases. V lost 2 bases and J lost 3; bases outside the gene matches: 4. The CDR3 is made up of 15 amino acids. Germline V gene sequence: CDR1 LNHNV, CDR2 YYDKDF (reference sequence).

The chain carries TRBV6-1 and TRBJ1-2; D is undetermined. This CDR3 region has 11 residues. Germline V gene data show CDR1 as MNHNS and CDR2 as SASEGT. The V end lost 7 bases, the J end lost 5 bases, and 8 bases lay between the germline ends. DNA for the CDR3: TGTGCCAGCATGGCAGTGTATGGCTACACCTTC. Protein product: CASMAVYGYTF.

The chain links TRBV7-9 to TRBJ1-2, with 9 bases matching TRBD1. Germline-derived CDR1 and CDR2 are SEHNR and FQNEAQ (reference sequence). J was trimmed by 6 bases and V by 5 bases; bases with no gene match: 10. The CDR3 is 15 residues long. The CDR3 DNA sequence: TGTGCCAGCAGCCCACGATCGGACAGGGGAGATGGCTACACCTTC. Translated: CASSPRSDRGDGYTF.

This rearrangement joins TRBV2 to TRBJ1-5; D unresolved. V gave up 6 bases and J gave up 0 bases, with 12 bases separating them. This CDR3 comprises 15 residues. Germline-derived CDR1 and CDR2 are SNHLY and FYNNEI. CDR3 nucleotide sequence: TGTGCCAGCAGGAACAACGGGTATAGCAATCAGCCCCAGCATTTT. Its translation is CASRNNGYSNQPQHF.

The CDR3 coding sequence is TGTGCCAGCAGTTACTCATTTGCGGGCGAGACCCAGTACTTC. Its translation is CASSYSFAGETQYF. The chain employs TRBV6-6 and TRBJ2-5; a weak D match, TRBD2 (5 bases). Trimming removed 0 bases at V and 5 bases at J, with 10 bases between. This CDR3 has 14 residues. Germline assignment: CDR1 MNHNY and CDR2 SVGAGI (reference sequence).

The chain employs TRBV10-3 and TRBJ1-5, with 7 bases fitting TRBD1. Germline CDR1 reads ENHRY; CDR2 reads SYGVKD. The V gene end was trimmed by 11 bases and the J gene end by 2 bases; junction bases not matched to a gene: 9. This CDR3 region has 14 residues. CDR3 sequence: CAARQGAGNQPQHF. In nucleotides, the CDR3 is TGTGCCGCCCGACAGGGTGCGGGCAATCAGCCCCAGCATTTT.

CDR3 region: CASSYMEYPDTQYF. For the CDR3, the DNA is TGTGCCAGCAGTTACATGGAGTACCCGGATACGCAGTATTTT. J is TRBJ2-3 and V is TRBV11-1, with D unresolved. Germline values: CDR1 SGHAT, CDR2 FQDESV (reference sequence). CDR3 length: 14 residues. Between the trimmed V and J ends, which lost 6 bases and 6 bases, there was a span of 16 bases. Full variable domain (outside the CDR3, taken from reference TRBV11-1 and TRBJ2-3): EAEVAQSPRYKITEKSQAVAFWCDPISGHATLYWYRQILGQGPELLVQFQDESVVDDSQLPKDRFSAERLKGVDSTLKIQPAELGDSAMYLCASSYMEYPDTQYFGPGTRLTVL.

The CDR3: CATSTGSGPQHF. The CDR3 coding sequence is TGTGCCACCTCGACAGGTTCGGGGCCCCAGCATTTT. The genes are TRBV2 and TRBJ1-5; D perhaps matches TRBD1 (6 bases). The CDR3 covers 12 residues. Deletions cut 10 bases from V and 9 bases from J, with 16 bases between. CDR1 is SNHLY, CDR2 FYNNEI, per germline.

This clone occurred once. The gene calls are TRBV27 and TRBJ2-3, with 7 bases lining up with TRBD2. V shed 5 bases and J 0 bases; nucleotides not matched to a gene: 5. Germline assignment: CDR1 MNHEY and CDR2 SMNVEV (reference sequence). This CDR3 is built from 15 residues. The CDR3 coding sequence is TGTGCCAGCAGTCCCTACGGGAGGAGCACAGATACGCAGTATTTT. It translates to CASSPYGRSTDTQYF.

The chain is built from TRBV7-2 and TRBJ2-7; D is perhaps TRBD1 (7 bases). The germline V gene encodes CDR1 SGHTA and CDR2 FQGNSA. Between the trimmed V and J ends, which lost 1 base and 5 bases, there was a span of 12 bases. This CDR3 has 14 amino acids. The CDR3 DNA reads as TGTGCCAGCAGCTTAGTAGGGGGCGGGAACGAGCAGTACTTC. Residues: CASSLVGGGNEQYF.

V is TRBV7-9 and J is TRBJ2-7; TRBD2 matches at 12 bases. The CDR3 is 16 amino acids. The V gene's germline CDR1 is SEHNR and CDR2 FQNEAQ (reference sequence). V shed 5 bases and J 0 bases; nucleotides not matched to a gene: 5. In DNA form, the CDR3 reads TGTGCCAGCAGCGGAGGGACTAGCGGGCTCTCCTACGAGCAGTACTTC. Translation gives CASSGGTSGLSYEQYF.

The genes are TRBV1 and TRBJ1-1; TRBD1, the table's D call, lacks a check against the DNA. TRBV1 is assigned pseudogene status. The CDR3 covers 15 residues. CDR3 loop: CTSSLRTGGLTEAFF. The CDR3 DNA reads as TGCACCAGCAGCCTCAGGACAGGGGGTCTCACTGAAGCTTTCTTT.

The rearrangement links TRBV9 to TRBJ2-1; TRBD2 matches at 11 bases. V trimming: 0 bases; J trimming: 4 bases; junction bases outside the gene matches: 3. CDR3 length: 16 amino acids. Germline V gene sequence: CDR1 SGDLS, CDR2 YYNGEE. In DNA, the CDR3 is TGTGCCAGCAGCGTAGGCCGACTAGCGGGATACAATGAGCAGTTCTTC. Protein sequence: CASSVGRLAGYNEQFF.

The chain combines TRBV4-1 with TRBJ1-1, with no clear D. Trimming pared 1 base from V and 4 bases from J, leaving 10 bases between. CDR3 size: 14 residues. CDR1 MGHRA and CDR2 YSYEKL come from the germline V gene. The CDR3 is CASSQGAFSTEAFF. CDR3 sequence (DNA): TGCGCCAGCAGCCAAGGAGCGTTCAGCACTGAAGCTTTCTTT.

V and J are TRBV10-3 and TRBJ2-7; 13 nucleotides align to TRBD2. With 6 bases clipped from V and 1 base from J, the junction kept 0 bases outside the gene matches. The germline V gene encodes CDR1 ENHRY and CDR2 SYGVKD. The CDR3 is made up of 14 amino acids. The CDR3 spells CAIRGLAGSYEQYF. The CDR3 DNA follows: TGTGCCATCAGGGGACTAGCGGGGTCCTACGAGCAGTACTTC.

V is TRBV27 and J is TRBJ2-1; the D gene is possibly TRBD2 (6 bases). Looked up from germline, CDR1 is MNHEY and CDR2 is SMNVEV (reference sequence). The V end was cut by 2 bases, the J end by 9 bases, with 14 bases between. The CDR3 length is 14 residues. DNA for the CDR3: TGTGCCAGCAGTTTAGGAGGGTCCCGTGGTGAGCAGTTCTTC. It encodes CASSLGGSRGEQFF.

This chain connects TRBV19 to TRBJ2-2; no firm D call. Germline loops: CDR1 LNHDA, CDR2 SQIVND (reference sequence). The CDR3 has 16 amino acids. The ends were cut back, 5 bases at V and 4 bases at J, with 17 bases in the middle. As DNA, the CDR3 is TGTGCCAGTAGTGCCCCGAGCCACGGTTTCACCGGGGAGCTGTTTTTT. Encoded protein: CASSAPSHGFTGELFF.